This T cell receptor (beta chain) was sequenced during a study of T cell repertoires in cytomegalovirus infection. Study-level background: Indications came from public TCR beta signatures; they pointed to CMV infection and to a matching HLA type.

Using its own MiXCR run on the reads, TCRdb lists one record per CDR3 protein. The sample gives some 600,000 distinct CDR3 sequences, roughly 24% of which show up once; 7.5% to 9% is in the top ten. As to this clonotype: Its antigen is still unknown.

Broader study findings: Public TCR beta family frequency separated CMV-and-HLA carriers, including in an independent cohort. HLA-C-restricted, CMV-specific TCR beta clonotypes were dominant ex vivo.

CDR1 is MNHEY and CDR2 is SVGEGT in the germline V gene. CDR3 length equals 16 residues. Trimming pared 5 bases from V and 0 bases from J, leaving 14 bases between. What was sequenced was CD8+ T cells from PBMCs. V usage is TRBV6-2 or TRBV6-3 and J usage is TRBJ1-5; D gene uncertain. The TCR comes from a human donor in good health (CMV status not recorded). Some clones in this sample may be carry-over from other donors' samples. CDR3 in DNA: TGTGCCAGCAGTACCTCCGGGCGATATAGCAATCAGCCCCAGCATTTT. This gives the protein CASSTSGRYSNQPQHF.